This T cell receptor (beta chain) was profiled in a study of CD8 T cells in ankylosing spondylitis. Study-wide results and limits: Some motif variants had been reported before (in reactive arthritis synovial fluid and blood). Made up of under ten highly homologous variants, a TCR beta motif appeared characteristic of ankylosing spondylitis blood.

Via MiXCR, TCRdb re-called the 5' RACE reads, giving one row per CDR3 protein. The sample includes about 90,000 distinct CDR3 sequences, about 9% of them seen just once. This clonotype was found many times. Its antigen remains unknown. Sequencing was performed on blood, either unsorted or a sorted T cell fraction (not recorded which). This receptor was identified in a male donor with ankylosing spondylitis.

CDR3 sequence: CASSLAGLAGVRSYNEQFF. In DNA, the CDR3 is TGTGCCAGCAGCTTAGCCGGACTAGCGGGAGTCCGCTCCTACAATGAGCAGTTCTTC. V and J are TRBV11-1 and TRBJ2-1, with TRBD2 matching 13 bases. Germline V CDR1 and CDR2: SGHAT, FQDESV (reference sequence). The V segment lost 0 bases and the J segment 0 bases; nucleotides outside the gene matches: 5. The CDR3 extends over 19 amino acids.